This passage covers 23 T cell receptor beta chains from one sample sequenced in a study of T cell responses to AZD1222 COVID-19 vaccine. The protocol was immunoSEQ multiplex PCR, while the TCRdb copy is restricted to in-frame clones and leaves out a portion. The sample includes 150,000 to 200,000 clones, roughly 92% of them seen just once. This material consisted of peripheral blood, taken on day 0 of AZD1222 vaccination. These receptors were taken from an adult in good health.

This chain links TRBV5-1 with TRBJ2-2, with 7 bases aligning to TRBD1. The V segment lost 3 bases and the J segment 1 base; nucleotides outside the gene matches: 6. Germline CDR1 SGHRS, CDR2 YFSETQ. The CDR3 extends over 16 amino acids. The CDR3, as DNA: TGCGCCAGCAGCTACGGGACAGAATTGAACACCGGGGAGCTGTTTTTT. Its translation is CASSYGTELNTGELFF.

The genes are TRBV19 and TRBJ1-1; unclear D gene. V was shortened by 1 base and J by 6 bases, with 9 bases between the two germline ends. The CDR3 has 13 residues. Per the germline V gene, CDR1 is LNHDA and CDR2 is SQIVND (reference sequence). The CDR3 here is CASSIGLLAEAFF. The DNA for the CDR3 is TGTGCCAGTAGTATAGGGTTGTTGGCTGAAGCTTTCTTT.

The chain uses TRBV4-2 and TRBJ1-6; 9 bases map to TRBD1. V was pared by 1 base and J by 10 bases, with 8 bases of the junction left unmatched. The germline V gene encodes CDR1 LGHNA and CDR2 YNFKEQ. The CDR3 is made up of 16 amino acids. The CDR3 nucleotides read TGTGCCAGCAGCCAAGGGACGGGACAGGGAGGCTCACCCCTCCACTTT. Translation: CASSQGTGQGGSPLHF.

The chain employs TRBV28 and TRBJ2-5, with 9 nucleotides matching TRBD1. The V gene end was trimmed by 4 bases and the J gene end by 4 bases; junction bases not matched to a gene: 10. Germline CDR1 MDHEN, CDR2 SYDVKM. The CDR3 is made up of 16 amino acids. This CDR3 is CASSSPTGTGRETQYF. As DNA, the CDR3 is TGTGCCAGCAGTTCCCCGACCGGGACAGGGCGAGAGACCCAGTACTTC.

This sequence joins TRBV2 and TRBJ2-1; 8 positions match TRBD1. In germline, CDR1 is SNHLY, CDR2 FYNNEI. The trim removed 6 bases at V and 9 bases at J, leaving 10 bases unmatched. This CDR3 contains 14 residues. The CDR3 loop reads CASRSRTGKSEQFF. CDR3 nucleotide sequence: TGTGCCAGCAGGTCTAGGACAGGGAAAAGTGAGCAGTTCTTC.

The V and J genes are TRBV27 and TRBJ2-5; tentative D call: TRBD1 (6 bases). Deletions cut 7 bases from V and 1 base from J, with 7 bases between. Germline lookup yields CDR1 MNHEY and CDR2 SMNVEV (reference sequence). This CDR3 contains 12 residues. The CDR3 region has the DNA TGTGCCAGCACGGACAGCCAAGAGACCCAGTACTTC. Translation gives CASTDSQETQYF.

This chain joins TRBV7-2 and TRBJ1-1; D gene ambiguous. CDR1 and CDR2 from the germline V gene are SGHTA and FQGNSA. The CDR3 spans 11 residues. V lost 5 bases, J lost 11 bases, and 12 bases lay in between. As DNA, the CDR3 is TGTGCCAGCAGCCCGGGGTTAGGGGCTTTCTTT. This encodes CASSPGLGAFF.

The V gene is TRBV4-3, the J gene TRBJ1-2, with D tentatively TRBD1 (6 bases). This CDR3 contains 15 residues. Germline CDR1 and CDR2: LGHNA and YSLEER. V was trimmed by 0 bases and J by 2 bases, leaving 10 bases between them. CDR3 nucleotides: TGCGCCAGCAGCCAAGATCACAGGGAAAACTATGGCTACACCTTC. This sequence encodes CASSQDHRENYGYTF.

In regard to this clone: One end of the junction fails to match germline, which may point to a read error. The chain recombines TRBV2 with TRBJ1-4, with D possibly TRBD1 on 5 matching bases. Germline V gene data show CDR1 as SNHLY and CDR2 as FYNNEI. The CDR3 has 13 residues. The CDR3: CASSGFWTPLPIF. CDR3 coding DNA: TGTGCCAGCAGTGGTTTCTGGACACCCCTTCCGATTTTT.

The chain couples TRBV2 to TRBJ2-3; unclear D gene. Looked up from germline, CDR1 is SNHLY and CDR2 is FYNNEI. The CDR3 is made up of 15 amino acids. Trimming shortened V by 8 bases and J by 2 bases, and 17 bases separated the two germline ends. Here the CDR3 reads CASLPLKPNTDTQYF. CDR3 nucleotides: TGTGCCAGCTTGCCTCTTAAACCCAACACAGATACGCAGTATTTT. Filled out from reference TRBV2 and TRBJ2-3, the complete variable domain reads EPEVTQTPSHQVTQMGQEVILRCVPISNHLYFYWYRQILGQKVEFLVSFYNNEISEKSEIFDDQFSVERPDGSNFTLKIRSTKLEDSAMYFCASLPLKPNTDTQYFGPGTRLTVL.

The J gene is TRBJ1-4, the V gene TRBV7-9; 9 bases match TRBD1. The J segment lost 2 bases and the V segment lost 5 bases, leaving 6 bases of the junction unmatched. Germline CDR1 is SEHNR and CDR2 is FQNEAQ (reference sequence). The CDR3 spans 16 residues. The DNA of the CDR3 is TGTGCCAGCAGCCGATCTGGGACAGGGACTAATGAAAAACTGTTTTTT. It translates to CASSRSGTGTNEKLFF.

This clone was seen only once. CDR3 DNA sequence: TGCGCCAGCAGCCAAGGACCCGGACCTAAAGGGGAGACCCAGTACTTC. Translating gives CASSQGPGPKGETQYF. The rearrangement uses TRBV4-1 and TRBJ2-5; no definite D call. Germline lookup yields CDR1 MGHRA and CDR2 YSYEKL. The CDR3 is 16 amino acids. The V gene lost 1 base and the J gene lost 5 bases, with 17 bases spanning the gap.

The chain links TRBV18 to TRBJ2-7, with TRBD1 matching over 10 bases. Germline V CDR1 and CDR2: KGHSH, LQKENI. The CDR3 is 15 amino acids. Unmatched junction bases numbered 8, after V lost 2 bases and J lost 7 bases. Written as DNA, the CDR3 is TGTGCCAGCTCACCAACCGGGACAGGGGCATGGGAGCAGTACTTC. Protein: CASSPTGTGAWEQYF.

In this sample, this clone turned up once. The chain couples TRBV5-1 to TRBJ1-4, with 8 bases fitting TRBD1. The CDR3 is made up of 15 amino acids. The J segment lost 4 bases and the V segment lost 4 bases, leaving 6 bases of the junction unmatched. Germline V gene data show CDR1 as SGHRS and CDR2 as YFSETQ. DNA of the CDR3: TGCGCCAGCAGCCCGGACAGGGCCGGTAATGAAAAACTGTTTTTT. Encoded protein: CASSPDRAGNEKLFF.

V is TRBV7-9 and J is TRBJ1-1; D is possibly TRBD1 (6 bases). Germline-derived CDR1 and CDR2 are SEHNR and FQNEAQ (reference sequence). The CDR3 contains 13 residues. V lost 4 bases, J lost 4 bases, and 10 bases lay in between. The CDR3 nucleotides are TGTGCCAGCAGCTCACAGGGAGCCACTGAAGCTTTCTTT. This codes for CASSSQGATEAFF.

The V call is TRBV5-4, the J call TRBJ1-2; D call uncertain. Per the germline V gene, CDR1 is SGHNT and CDR2 is YYREEE (reference sequence). This CDR3 spans 11 amino acids. V was cut by 2 bases and J by 8 bases, with 7 bases left in between. CDR3 region: CASSFGGGYTF. CDR3 DNA: TGTGCCAGCAGCTTTGGAGGCGGCTACACCTTC.

The V and J genes are TRBV7-2 and TRBJ2-5; D is unclear. The CDR3 has 14 residues. Trimming removed 1 base at V and 2 bases at J, with 8 bases between. CDR1 is SGHTA, CDR2 FQGNSA, per germline. The CDR3 is CASSLGGTQETQYF. CDR3 DNA: TGTGCCAGCAGCTTAGGGGGAACACAAGAGACCCAGTACTTC.

Only a few counts were recorded for this clone. The chain has TRBV19 and TRBJ1-5, with D unresolved. CDR3 length: 15 amino acids. V shed 3 bases and J shed 0 bases, with 9 bases lying between them. Germline values: CDR1 LNHDA, CDR2 SQIVND (reference sequence). The CDR3 loop is CASSIARNSNQPQHF. The DNA for the CDR3 is TGTGCCAGTAGTATCGCCAGAAATAGCAATCAGCCCCAGCATTTT.

V gene TRBV10-1 combines with J gene TRBJ2-1; TRBD2 agrees at 8 bases. With 0 bases clipped from V and 7 bases from J, the junction kept 5 bases outside the gene matches. CDR1 and CDR2 (germline): WNHNN, SYGVQD (reference sequence). CDR3 size: 15 residues. The CDR3 protein is CASSESGGGLNEQFF. CDR3 DNA sequence: TGCGCCAGCAGTGAGTCCGGGGGGGGCCTTAATGAGCAGTTCTTC.

The chain employs TRBV7-2 and TRBJ1-6; 9 bases are shared with TRBD1. The CDR3 covers 15 residues. CDR1 is SGHTA and CDR2 is FQGNSA in the germline V gene. J was trimmed by 10 bases and V by 2 bases; bases with no gene match: 6. CDR3 nucleotides: TGTGCCAGCAGCTTAAGGAGGGACAGGGCGTCACCCCTCCACTTT. This translates into CASSLRRDRASPLHF.

J is TRBJ1-5 and V is TRBV5-5; a weak D match, TRBD1 (5 bases). The CDR3 totals 15 residues. Germline lookup yields CDR1 SGHKS and CDR2 YYEKEE (reference sequence). With 0 bases removed from V and 6 bases from J, the gap between germline ends came to 13 bases. The CDR3 here is CASSLEGQPSQPQHF. The CDR3 DNA reads as TGTGCCAGCAGCTTGGAGGGGCAACCAAGTCAGCCCCAGCATTTT.

The genes are TRBV27 and TRBJ2-4, with 14 bases lining up with TRBD2. This CDR3 is 19 amino acids long. The V gene end was trimmed by 5 bases and the J gene end by 0 bases; junction bases not matched to a gene: 9. Germline V lookup: CDR1 MNHEY, CDR2 SMNVEV (reference sequence). For the CDR3, the DNA is TGTGCCAGCAGTCCCGGACTAGCGGGGGGATATCTAGCCAAAAACATTCAGTACTTC. It specifies CASSPGLAGGYLAKNIQYF.

This chain links TRBV2 with TRBJ2-5; 8 positions agree with TRBD1. This CDR3 contains 14 residues. Losses at the gene ends were 1 base for V and 5 bases for J; bases not matched to a gene: 3. Germline V gene data show CDR1 as SNHLY and CDR2 as FYNNEI. The CDR3 reads CASSEDRGFETQYF. CDR3 DNA: TGTGCCAGCAGTGAAGACAGGGGGTTTGAGACCCAGTACTTC.